This record covers a single TCR beta chain. The method was immunoSEQ multiplex PCR; TCRdb's version includes in-frame clones alone and lacks a portion of them. The table shows 130,000 to 150,000 clones, with 85% to 90% occurring only once. This entry belongs to a study of blood T cell repertoires in COVID-19. At the level of the study: From T cells, B-cell-depleted T cells, or PBMCs came the material, which was cDNA or gDNA.

Germline V gene data show CDR1 as SGHTA and CDR2 as FQGTGA. This CDR3 spans 13 amino acids. The ends were cut back, 0 bases at V and 8 bases at J, with 10 bases in the middle. This TCR was recovered from a man aged 50-60 years who had recovered from COVID-19. Sequencing used peripheral blood. The chain couples TRBV7-3 to TRBJ1-1; no definite D call. The CDR3 loop is CASSLTKSGEAFF. The CDR3 nucleotides are TGTGCCAGCAGCTTAACCAAATCGGGAGAAGCTTTCTTT. Full variable domain (outside the CDR3, taken from reference TRBV7-3 and TRBJ1-1): GAGVSQTPSNKVTEKGKYVELRCDPISGHTALYWYRQSLGQGPEFLIYFQGTGAADDSGLPNDRFFAVRPEGSVSTLKIQRTERGDSAVYLCASSLTKSGEAFFGQGTRLTVV.